This paragraph reports one T cell receptor beta chain. The data stem from a study of blood T cell repertoires in COVID-19. Germline CDR1 LNHDA, CDR2 SQIVND (reference sequence). V shed 5 bases, J shed 2 bases, and the junction held 9 bases outside the gene matches. This CDR3 region has 16 residues. The repertoire was sequenced with immunoSEQ multiplex PCR; TCRdb's copy has only in-frame clones and lacks some. The sample holds a few hundred thousand clones, 75% to 90% seen once. V is TRBV19 and J is TRBJ2-3, with 8 nucleotides matching TRBD2. The sequence was obtained from a human donor in a cohort sampled during active COVID-19. Material for sequencing was peripheral blood. As DNA, the CDR3 is TGTGCCAGTAGTTCCCCCGGGCGGGAGGACACAGATACGCAGTATTTT. Translating gives CASSSPGREDTDTQYF.